The clone carrying this T cell receptor beta chain turned up a few times. Its antigen is as yet unknown. V gave up 5 bases and J gave up 0 bases, with 10 bases separating them. The CDR3 runs to 13 residues. Germline values: CDR1 SQVTM, CDR2 ANQGSEA. The data were taken from a study of beta chain features in type 1 diabetes. Study-wide results and limits: Moderate but significant shortening of TCRB CDR3s was recorded in all four CD4+ subsets from Type 1 diabetes patients. VDJ junctions from patients with type 1 diabetes contained fewer insertions and more deletions.

Every donor provided one heparinised blood draw, which averaged about 120 mL. Reverse transcribing all isolated RNA meant expressed TCRB transcripts were sequenced. The repertoire was sequenced with immunoSEQ multiplex PCR; TCRdb's copy has only in-frame clones and lacks some. The table shows 630,000 or so clones, with roughly an eighth occurring only once. The material sequenced was naive CD4+ T cells from blood. This clonotype was obtained from a young man with type 1 diabetes. V usage is TRBV29-1 and J usage is TRBJ1-1; unclear D gene. The CDR3 region is CSVFKPMNTEAFF. As DNA, the CDR3 is TGCAGCGTTTTTAAGCCCATGAACACTGAAGCTTTCTTT.